Sequencing of this T cell receptor beta chain was carried out in a study of control samples from healthy donors and cancer patients. Sequencing was performed with immunoSEQ multiplex PCR; in TCRdb, only in-frame clones are kept and a portion is missing. The repertoire has fewer than 15,000 clones, about four fifths of them found once; the top ten carry 8% to 9%. This CDR3 spans 14 amino acids. The V gene's germline CDR1 is SGHAT and CDR2 FQNNGV. Trimming took 3 bases from V and 2 from J; bases not matched to a gene: 1. The gene calls are TRBV11-2 and TRBJ2-7; 10 positions match TRBD2. The sequence was collected from a male donor with melanoma. Specimen: formalin-fixed, paraffin-embedded tissue. The CDR3 coding sequence is TGTGCCAGCAGCTTTAGCGGGGGGACCTACGAGCAGTACTTC. The encoded protein is CASSFSGGTYEQYF.